The 30 T cell receptor beta chains reported below all come from one sample, sequenced in a study of identifying expanded T cells in peripheral blood (dated by TCRdb to between 2017 and 2020). Receptors were amplified or captured by the immunoSEQ multiplex PCR assay. The immuneACCESS repertoire file appears here via TCRdb, limited to in-frame rearrangements. These files lack a portion of the clones; in checked studies, under half of the deficit traces to unresolved V genes, and the cause of the others is not known. Counted in this sample were tens of thousands of clones; about four fifths of them appeared once. Approximately 18% of the sample lies in the top ten. The sequencing sample was made of blood. Receptors were obtained from a person aged 18 to 75 in good health.

The J gene is TRBJ1-5, the V gene TRBV18; TRBD1 matches 7 bases. V gave up 3 bases and J gave up 7 bases; unmatched junction bases: 9. CDR1 and CDR2 from the germline V gene are KGHSH and LQKENI. The CDR3 loop spans 15 amino acids. CDR3 sequence: CASSPRGGAGQPQHF. The CDR3 DNA follows: TGTGCCAGCTCACCCAGGGGGGGCGCGGGCCAGCCCCAGCATTTT.

The rearrangement links TRBV11-3 to TRBJ1-1; 8 bases are a match to TRBD1. J gave up 3 bases and V 5 bases, and 5 bases lay outside the gene matches. Per the germline V gene, CDR1 is SGHNT and CDR2 is YENEEA. The CDR3 contains 14 residues. The DNA for the CDR3 is TGTGCCAGCAGCAAGCAGGGGGCGCACACTGAAGCTTTCTTT. Its translation is CASSKQGAHTEAFF. The whole variable domain, remainder taken from reference TRBV11-3 and TRBJ1-1, is EAGVVQSPRYKIIEKKQPVAFWCNPISGHNTLYWYLQNLGQGPELLIRYENEEAVDDSQLPKDRFSAERLKGVDSTLKIQPAELGDSAVYLCASSKQGAHTEAFFGQGTRLTVV.

The V call is TRBV2, the J call TRBJ2-3; either TRBD1 or TRBD2 may supply D (5 bases each). V shed 6 bases and J shed 2 bases, with 18 bases lying between them. The CDR3 sequence is 16 residues long. Germline loops: CDR1 SNHLY, CDR2 FYNNEI. CDR3 in DNA: TGTGCCAGCAGGCGACAGATGGGGGATCCCACAGATACGCAGTATTTT. Its protein product is CASRRQMGDPTDTQYF.

This clone was recorded only once. CDR3 loop: CASSLRPHGGQKETQYF. CDR3 nucleotides: TGTGCCAGTAGTCTTCGGCCTCATGGGGGACAAAAAGAGACCCAGTACTTC. The chain recombines TRBV19 with TRBJ2-5, with a weak D call TRBD1 (6 bases). The germline gives CDR1 LNHDA, CDR2 SQIVND (reference sequence). The CDR3 contains 17 residues. The germline V and J ends were trimmed by 5 bases and 3 bases, with 22 bases remaining between them.

The rearrangement uses TRBV9 and TRBJ2-5; 7 nucleotides align to TRBD2. Per the germline V gene, CDR1 is SGDLS and CDR2 is YYNGEE. Trimming at V came to 0 bases and at J to 0 bases, leaving 5 bases not matched to a gene. The CDR3 extends over 16 amino acids. The CDR3 DNA is TGTGCCAGCAGCGTAGCGGCTAGCGGATACCAAGAGACCCAGTACTTC. It encodes CASSVAASGYQETQYF.

V usage is TRBV28 and J usage is TRBJ1-2; 9 bases are shared with TRBD1. Germline trimming cut 6 bases from V and 5 bases from J; bases unmatched to any gene: 7. CDR1 is MDHEN and CDR2 is SYDVKM in the germline V gene. This CDR3 contains 14 residues. For the CDR3, the DNA is TGTGCCAGCAGCCGATTGGGACAGGGTTATGGCTACACCTTC. Its translation is CASSRLGQGYGYTF.

This clone turned up a few times. V is TRBV9 and J is TRBJ1-4; TRBD1 agrees at 8 bases. J gave up 0 bases and V 3 bases, and 1 base lay outside the gene matches. The CDR3 has 15 residues. Germline CDR1 reads SGDLS; CDR2 reads YYNGEE. CDR3 region: CASSEGQATNEKLFF. Here the CDR3 DNA reads TGTGCCAGCAGCGAGGGACAGGCAACTAATGAAAAACTGTTTTTT.

The V gene is TRBV29-1, the J gene TRBJ2-1; 7 positions match TRBD1. Germline V lookup: CDR1 SQVTM, CDR2 ANQGSEA. CDR3 length equals 13 residues. Trimming removed 6 bases from V and 2 bases from J; junction bases left unmatched: 4. The CDR3 here is CSVEGQPYNEQFF. The DNA of the CDR3 is TGCAGCGTCGAGGGACAGCCCTACAATGAGCAGTTCTTC.

The genes are TRBV11-2 and TRBJ2-3; 10 bases are shared with TRBD2. V shed 1 base and J 2 bases; nucleotides not matched to a gene: 3. The CDR3 loop spans 16 amino acids. Germline CDR1 and CDR2: SGHAT and FQNNGV. CDR3 coding DNA: TGTGCCAGCAGCTTAGGGCTAGCGGGAGCCACAGATACGCAGTATTTT. Translated: CASSLGLAGATDTQYF.

The chain recombines TRBV11-2 with TRBJ2-7; tentative D call: TRBD2 (6 bases). CDR1 is SGHAT, CDR2 FQNNGV, per germline. The germline V and J ends were trimmed by 1 base and 0 bases, with 13 bases remaining between them. The CDR3 is 16 amino acids. The CDR3 nucleotides read TGTGCCAGCAGCTTAGCATCTAGCGAAAGCTCCTACGAGCAGTACTTC. Translation gives CASSLASSESSYEQYF. Drawing the rest from reference TRBV11-2 and TRBJ2-7, the complete variable domain is EAGVAQSPRYKIIEKRQSVAFWCNPISGHATLYWYQQILGQGPKLLIQFQNNGVVDDSQLPKDRFSAERLKGVDSTLKIQPAKLEDSAVYLCASSLASSESSYEQYFGPGTRLTVT.

This chain links TRBV27 with TRBJ2-7; D is possibly TRBD2 (6 bases). V was trimmed by 1 base and J by 6 bases, leaving 10 bases between them. Germline values: CDR1 MNHEY, CDR2 SMNVEV (reference sequence). This CDR3 comprises 13 residues. CDR3 in amino acids: CASSLFRESEQYF. The CDR3 bases are TGTGCCAGCAGTTTATTCCGGGAGAGCGAGCAGTACTTC.

This clone was seen once. This sequence joins TRBV11-2 and TRBJ2-3, with 12 bases that match TRBD2. The CDR3 is made up of 17 amino acids. V lost 5 bases and J lost 2; bases outside the gene matches: 8. Germline V gene data show CDR1 as SGHAT and CDR2 as FQNNGV. The CDR3 DNA sequence: TGTGCCAGCAGCCAAGAACTAGCGGGGGGCCTCACAGATACGCAGTATTTT. Translated: CASSQELAGGLTDTQYF.

V is TRBV9 and J is TRBJ2-5, with a weak D call TRBD1 (5 bases). This CDR3 is built from 12 residues. The V end was cut by 4 bases, the J end by 5 bases, with 9 bases between. Germline V gene data show CDR1 as SGDLS and CDR2 as YYNGEE. The CDR3, as DNA: TGTGCCAGCAGCCTATCAGGGGAGACCCAGTACTTC. It encodes CASSLSGETQYF. Filled out from reference TRBV9 and TRBJ2-5, the complete variable domain reads DSGVTQTPKHLITATGQRVTLRCSPRSGDLSVYWYQQSLDQGLQFLIQYYNGEERAKGNILERFSAQQFPDLHSELNLSSLELGDSALYFCASSLSGETQYFGPGTRLLVL.

The rearrangement links TRBV5-1 to TRBJ2-7; D is uncertain. The V gene's germline CDR1 is SGHRS and CDR2 YFSETQ. The CDR3 length is 12 residues. V lost 1 base to trimming and J lost 4 bases, with 6 bases between them. CDR3 protein: CASSLSGYEQYF. In nucleotides, the CDR3 is TGCGCCAGCAGCTTGTCCGGATACGAGCAGTACTTC.

CDR3 DNA: TGTGCCATCAGTGAGCAGTCAGCGGGAGACTACGAGCAGTACTTC. It translates to CAISEQSAGDYEQYF. The chain has TRBV10-3 and TRBJ2-7, with 8 positions matching TRBD2. J was trimmed by 3 bases and V by 2 bases; bases with no gene match: 6. The CDR3 runs 15 residues. Germline V gene data show CDR1 as ENHRY and CDR2 as SYGVKD.

The chain carries TRBV28 and TRBJ2-7, with TRBD2 matching over 11 bases. V gave up 3 bases and J gave up 0 bases; unmatched junction bases: 4. The CDR3 loop spans 16 amino acids. Germline V gene data show CDR1 as MDHEN and CDR2 as SYDVKM. CDR3 sequence reads: CASSFLAGGSSYEQYF. The DNA for the CDR3 is TGTGCCAGCAGTTTTCTAGCGGGAGGAAGCTCCTACGAGCAGTACTTC.

This chain joins TRBV7-9 and TRBJ1-1, with 11 bases aligning to TRBD1. CDR1 and CDR2 (germline): SEHNR, FQNEAQ (reference sequence). Trimming cost V 3 bases and J 3 bases; bases outside gene matches: 12. The CDR3 has 18 residues. The CDR3 loop is CASSFLLVGQGAYTEAFF. The CDR3 DNA follows: TGTGCCAGCAGCTTTTTGTTGGTCGGACAGGGGGCTTACACTGAAGCTTTCTTT.

The CDR3 bases are TGTGCCAGCTCACTTTCGACAGATCAGCCCCAGCATTTT. Amino acids: CASSLSTDQPQHF. The chain combines TRBV18 with TRBJ1-5; possibly TRBD1 for D (5 bases). Trimming took off 4 bases at V and 5 bases at J, with 9 bases between the two ends. Germline CDR1 KGHSH, CDR2 LQKENI. The CDR3 is 13 amino acids.

This clone was seen just once. The chain is built from TRBV2 and TRBJ1-5, with D possibly being TRBD1 (5 bases). V was cut by 3 bases and J by 7 bases, with 10 bases left in between. CDR1 and CDR2 from the germline V gene are SNHLY and FYNNEI. The CDR3 runs 13 residues. The CDR3 reads CASSDQGGQPQHF. CDR3 sequence (DNA): TGTGCCAGCAGTGATCAGGGAGGCCAGCCCCAGCATTTT. Filled out from reference TRBV2 and TRBJ1-5, the complete variable domain reads EPEVTQTPSHQVTQMGQEVILRCVPISNHLYFYWYRQILGQKVEFLVSFYNNEISEKSEIFDDQFSVERPDGSNFTLKIRSTKLEDSAMYFCASSDQGGQPQHFGDGTRLSIL.

The chain is built from TRBV18 and TRBJ2-7; D gene uncertain. CDR1 and CDR2 (germline): KGHSH, LQKENI. The CDR3 extends over 14 amino acids. V was cut by 0 bases and J by 4 bases, with 10 bases left in between. The CDR3 DNA follows: TGTGCCAGCTCACCACCGAACGAACGGTACGAGCAGTACTTC. As protein: CASSPPNERYEQYF.

The chain has TRBV4-3 and TRBJ2-2; D might be TRBD1 (6 bases). CDR1 is LGHNA, CDR2 YSLEER, per germline. With 0 bases removed from V and 7 bases from J, the gap between germline ends came to 15 bases. The CDR3 consists of 16 residues. The CDR3 spells CASSQDIGQGYGELFF. CDR3 nucleotide sequence: TGCGCCAGCAGCCAAGATATAGGGCAGGGGTACGGGGAGCTGTTTTTT.

This chain joins TRBV27 and TRBJ1-2, with TRBD1 matching 8 bases. From germline, CDR1 is MNHEY and CDR2 SMNVEV (reference sequence). V shed 4 bases, J shed 5 bases, and the junction held 9 bases outside the gene matches. CDR3 size: 15 residues. The CDR3 DNA sequence: TGTGCCAGCAGTTCCCCTGGGACAGGATGGTATGGCTACACCTTC. Translation gives CASSSPGTGWYGYTF.

V and J are TRBV2 and TRBJ2-7; D is unresolved. The germline V gene encodes CDR1 SNHLY and CDR2 FYNNEI. Trimming removed 6 bases at V and 3 bases at J, with 12 bases between. This CDR3 is 13 amino acids long. The CDR3 nucleotides read TGTGCCAGCAGGCCCCCGGACGGCTACGAGCAGTACTTC. As protein: CASRPPDGYEQYF. Filled out from reference TRBV2 and TRBJ2-7, the complete variable domain reads EPEVTQTPSHQVTQMGQEVILRCVPISNHLYFYWYRQILGQKVEFLVSFYNNEISEKSEIFDDQFSVERPDGSNFTLKIRSTKLEDSAMYFCASRPPDGYEQYFGPGTRLTVT.

The J gene is TRBJ2-1, the V gene TRBV21-1; the DNA was not compared with TRBD2, the D call given in the table. TRBV21-1 is listed as a pseudogene. This CDR3 is 15 amino acids long. The CDR3 nucleotides read TGTGCCAGCAGAAGGGGGGGGCTCTCCTACAATGAGCAGTTCTTC. This gives the protein CASRRGGLSYNEQFF.

V usage is TRBV4-2 and J usage is TRBJ1-1; D ambiguous. From germline, CDR1 is LGHNA and CDR2 YNFKEQ. This CDR3 has 13 residues. The germline V and J ends were trimmed by 3 bases and 5 bases, with 10 bases remaining between them. CDR3: CASSQEAGTEAFF. CDR3 sequence (DNA): TGTGCCAGCAGCCAGGAGGCGGGGACTGAAGCTTTCTTT.

The rearrangement joins TRBV15 to TRBJ2-7; D remains unclear. V was pared by 0 bases and J by 6 bases, with 6 bases between. The germline V gene has CDR1 LNHNV and CDR2 YYDKDF (reference sequence). The CDR3 runs 12 residues. The CDR3 protein is CATSRDGLEQYF. CDR3 sequence (DNA): TGTGCCACCAGCAGAGATGGGCTCGAGCAGTACTTC. Full variable domain (missing parts from reference TRBV15 and TRBJ2-7): DAMVIQNPRYQVTQFGKPVTLSCSQTLNHNVMYWYQQKSSQAPKLLFHYYDKDFNNEADTPDNFQSRRPNTSFCFLDIRSPGLGDTAMYLCATSRDGLEQYFGPGTRLTVT.

This chain uses TRBV28 with TRBJ2-7, with TRBD1 identical over 12 bases. The germline V gene encodes CDR1 MDHEN and CDR2 SYDVKM. J lost 3 bases, V lost 6 bases, and 12 bases had no gene match. The CDR3 is 17 amino acids. CDR3 residues: CASSGTGGAFLFYEQYF. Written as DNA, the CDR3 is TGTGCCAGCAGCGGGACAGGGGGCGCGTTTTTATTCTACGAGCAGTACTTC.

The rearrangement links TRBV12-1 to TRBJ1-1. TRBV12-1 is listed as a pseudogene. The CDR3 sequence is 16 residues long. The CDR3 reads CASSFLWGAQNTEAFF. The CDR3 nucleotides are TGTGCCAGCAGCTTTTTGTGGGGGGCCCAGAACACTGAAGCTTTCTTT.

The V gene is TRBV9, the J gene TRBJ2-3, with D maybe TRBD2 (5 bases). CDR1 and CDR2 from the germline V gene are SGDLS and YYNGEE. The CDR3 runs to 16 residues. V was trimmed by 1 base and J by 0 bases, leaving 12 bases between them. Here the CDR3 reads CASSVRLALSTDTQYF. The CDR3 DNA reads as TGTGCCAGCAGCGTACGGCTAGCCTTGAGCACAGATACGCAGTATTTT. Drawing the rest from reference TRBV9 and TRBJ2-3, the complete variable domain is DSGVTQTPKHLITATGQRVTLRCSPRSGDLSVYWYQQSLDQGLQFLIQYYNGEERAKGNILERFSAQQFPDLHSELNLSSLELGDSALYFCASSVRLALSTDTQYFGPGTRLTVL.

This chain connects TRBV7-3 to TRBJ2-1; 9 nucleotides align to TRBD2. This CDR3 contains 15 residues. V dropped 3 bases and J dropped 7; count of bases not matched to a gene: 7. Germline V gives CDR1 SGHTA, CDR2 FQGTGA. The CDR3 loop is CASSFEAGGWNEQFF. The CDR3 DNA reads TGTGCCAGCAGCTTCGAAGCGGGAGGATGGAATGAGCAGTTCTTC. The full variable domain, its missing parts supplied by reference TRBV7-3 and TRBJ2-1, is GAGVSQTPSNKVTEKGKYVELRCDPISGHTALYWYRQSLGQGPEFLIYFQGTGAADDSGLPNDRFFAVRPEGSVSTLKIQRTERGDSAVYLCASSFEAGGWNEQFFGPGTRLTVL.